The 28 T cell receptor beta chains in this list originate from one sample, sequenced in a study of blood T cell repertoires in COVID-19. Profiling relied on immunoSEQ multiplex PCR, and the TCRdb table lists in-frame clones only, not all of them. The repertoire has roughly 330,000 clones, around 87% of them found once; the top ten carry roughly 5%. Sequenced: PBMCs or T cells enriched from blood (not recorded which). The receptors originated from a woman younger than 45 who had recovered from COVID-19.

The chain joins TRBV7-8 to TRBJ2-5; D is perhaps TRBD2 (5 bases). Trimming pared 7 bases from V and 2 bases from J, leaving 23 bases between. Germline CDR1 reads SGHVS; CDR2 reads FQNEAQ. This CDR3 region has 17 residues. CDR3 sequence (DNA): TGTGCCAGCACCCTGCGCCCGTTGTACCGGAGGCAAGAGACCCAGTACTTC. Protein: CASTLRPLYRRQETQYF.

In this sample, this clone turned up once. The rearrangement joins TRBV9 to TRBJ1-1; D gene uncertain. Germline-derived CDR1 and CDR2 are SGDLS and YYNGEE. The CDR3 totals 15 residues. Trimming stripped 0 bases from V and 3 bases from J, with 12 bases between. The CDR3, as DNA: TGTGCCAGCAGCGTAGGAATACGCAGCGACACTGAAGCTTTCTTT. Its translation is CASSVGIRSDTEAFF.

The CDR3 region is CASSPFDRGNHGYTF. CDR3 in DNA: TGTGCCAGCAGTCCCTTCGACAGGGGTAATCATGGCTACACCTTC. V usage is TRBV6-6 and J usage is TRBJ1-2, with TRBD1 matching 8 bases. This CDR3 region has 15 residues. Germline V CDR1 and CDR2: MNHNY, SVGAGI (reference sequence). Trimming cost V 5 bases and J 6 bases; bases outside gene matches: 11.

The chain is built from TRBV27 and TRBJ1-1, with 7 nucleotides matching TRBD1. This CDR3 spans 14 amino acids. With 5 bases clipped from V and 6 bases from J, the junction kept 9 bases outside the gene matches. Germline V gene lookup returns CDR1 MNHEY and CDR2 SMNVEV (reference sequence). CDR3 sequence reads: CASSPLQGDPEAFF. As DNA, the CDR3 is TGTGCCAGCAGTCCCCTCCAGGGGGACCCTGAAGCTTTCTTT.

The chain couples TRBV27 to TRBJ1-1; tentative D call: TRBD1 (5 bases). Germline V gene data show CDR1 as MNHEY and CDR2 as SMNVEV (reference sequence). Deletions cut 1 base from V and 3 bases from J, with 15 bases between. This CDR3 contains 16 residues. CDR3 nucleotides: TGTGCCAGCAGTTTATTGATTAGGGGTATACACACTGAAGCTTTCTTT. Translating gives CASSLLIRGIHTEAFF.

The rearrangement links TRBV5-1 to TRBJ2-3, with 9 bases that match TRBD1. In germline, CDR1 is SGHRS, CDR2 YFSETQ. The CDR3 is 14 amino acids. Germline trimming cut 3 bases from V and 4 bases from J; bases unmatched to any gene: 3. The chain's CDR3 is CASSSGQGPDTQYF. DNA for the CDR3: TGCGCCAGCAGCTCGGGACAGGGACCAGATACGCAGTATTTT. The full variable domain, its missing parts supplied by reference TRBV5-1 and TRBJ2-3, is KAGVTQTPRYLIKTRGQQVTLSCSPISGHRSVSWYQQTPGQGLQFLFEYFSETQRNKGNFPGRFSGRQFSNSRSEMNVSTLELGDSALYLCASSSGQGPDTQYFGPGTRLTVL.

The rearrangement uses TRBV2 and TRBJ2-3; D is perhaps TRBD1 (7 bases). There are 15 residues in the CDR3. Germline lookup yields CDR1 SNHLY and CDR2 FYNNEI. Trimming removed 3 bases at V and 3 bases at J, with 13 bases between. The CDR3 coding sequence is TGTGCCAGCAGTGAGAGGAGGGGGCAAACAGATACGCAGTATTTT. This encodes CASSERRGQTDTQYF.

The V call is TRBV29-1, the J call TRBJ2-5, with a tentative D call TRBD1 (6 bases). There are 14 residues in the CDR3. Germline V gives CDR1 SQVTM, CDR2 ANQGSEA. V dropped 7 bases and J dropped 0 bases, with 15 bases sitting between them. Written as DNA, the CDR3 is TGCAGCGGGTGGCAGGGGACCTACCAAGAGACCCAGTACTTC. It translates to CSGWQGTYQETQYF. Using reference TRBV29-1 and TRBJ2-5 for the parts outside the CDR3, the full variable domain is SAVISQKPSRDICQRGTSLTIQCQVDSQVTMMFWYRQQPGQSLTLIATANQGSEATYESGFVIDKFPISRPNLTFSTLTVSNMSPEDSSIYLCSGWQGTYQETQYFGPGTRLLVL.

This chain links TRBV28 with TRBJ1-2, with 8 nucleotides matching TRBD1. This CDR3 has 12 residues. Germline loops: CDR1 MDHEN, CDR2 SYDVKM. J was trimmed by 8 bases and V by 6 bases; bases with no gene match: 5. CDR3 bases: TGTGCCAGCAGGTGGACAGGGAAGGGCTACACCTTC. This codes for CASRWTGKGYTF.

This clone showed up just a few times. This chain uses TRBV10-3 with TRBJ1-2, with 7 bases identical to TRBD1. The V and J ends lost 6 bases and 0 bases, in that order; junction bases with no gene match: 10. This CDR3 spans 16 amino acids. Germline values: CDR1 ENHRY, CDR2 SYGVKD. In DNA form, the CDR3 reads TGTGCCATCAGGTTTACAGGGGCCGGTTCTAACTATGGCTACACCTTC. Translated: CAIRFTGAGSNYGYTF.

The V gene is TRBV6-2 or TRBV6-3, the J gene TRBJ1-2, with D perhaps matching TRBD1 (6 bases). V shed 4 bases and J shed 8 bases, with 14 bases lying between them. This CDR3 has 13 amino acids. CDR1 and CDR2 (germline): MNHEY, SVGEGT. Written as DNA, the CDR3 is TGTGCCAGCAGTTCCTCAGGGGTGAGGGGCTACACCTTC. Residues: CASSSSGVRGYTF.

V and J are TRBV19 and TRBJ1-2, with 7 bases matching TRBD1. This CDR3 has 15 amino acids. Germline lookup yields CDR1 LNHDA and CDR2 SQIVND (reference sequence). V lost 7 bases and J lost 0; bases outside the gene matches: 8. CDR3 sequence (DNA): TGTGCCAGTACCCCAGGGGGACAACCTAACTATGGCTACACCTTC. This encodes CASTPGGQPNYGYTF. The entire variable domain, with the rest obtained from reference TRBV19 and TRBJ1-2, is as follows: DGGITQSPKYLFRKEGQNVTLSCEQNLNHDAMYWYRQDPGQGLRLIYYSQIVNDFQKGDIAEGYSVSREKKESFPLTVTSAQKNPTAFYLCASTPGGQPNYGYTFGSGTRLTVV.

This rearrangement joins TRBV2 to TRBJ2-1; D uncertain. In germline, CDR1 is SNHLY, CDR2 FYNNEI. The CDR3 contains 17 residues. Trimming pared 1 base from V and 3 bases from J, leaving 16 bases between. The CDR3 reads CASSEDGMAVIYNEQFF. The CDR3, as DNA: TGTGCCAGCAGTGAAGATGGTATGGCGGTAATCTACAATGAGCAGTTCTTC.

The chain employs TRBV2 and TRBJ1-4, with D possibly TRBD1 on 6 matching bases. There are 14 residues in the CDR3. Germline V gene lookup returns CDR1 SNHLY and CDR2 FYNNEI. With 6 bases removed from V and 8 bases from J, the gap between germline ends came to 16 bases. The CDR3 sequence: CASRWTEGREKLFF. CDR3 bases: TGTGCCAGCAGGTGGACAGAGGGACGAGAAAAACTGTTTTTT.

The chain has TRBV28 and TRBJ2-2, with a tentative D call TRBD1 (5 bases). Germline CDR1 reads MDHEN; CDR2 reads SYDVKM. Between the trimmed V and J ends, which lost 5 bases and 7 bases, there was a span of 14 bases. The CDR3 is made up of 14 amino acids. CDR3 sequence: CASSPDSLRGELFF. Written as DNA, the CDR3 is TGTGCCAGCAGTCCCGACAGTCTGCGCGGGGAGCTGTTTTTT.

The CDR3 DNA reads TGTGCCAGCAGTGACTTCAGGAGGACAGGGGGGACTCTGGCGGCCAACGTCCTGACTTTC. Translated, it gives CASSDFRRTGGTLAANVLTF. The V call is TRBV6-4, the J call TRBJ2-6; 10 bases match TRBD1. With 1 base clipped from V and 6 bases from J, the junction kept 15 bases outside the gene matches. The length of the CDR3 is 20 residues. Germline values: CDR1 MRHNA, CDR2 SNTAGT.

The CDR3 reads CASSLSGTGLIQETQYF. In DNA form, the CDR3 reads TGTGCCAGCAGCCTAAGCGGGACAGGTCTGATCCAAGAGACCCAGTACTTC. The chain joins TRBV5-8 to TRBJ2-5; a possible D gene is TRBD1 (8 bases). Germline lookup yields CDR1 SGHTS and CDR2 YDEGEE. CDR3 length: 17 amino acids. Trimming left V 4 bases short and J 1 base short, with 20 bases between.

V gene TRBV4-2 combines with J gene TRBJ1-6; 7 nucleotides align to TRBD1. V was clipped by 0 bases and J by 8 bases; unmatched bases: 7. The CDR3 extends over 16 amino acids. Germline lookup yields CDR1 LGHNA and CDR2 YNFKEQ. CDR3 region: CASSQEPGQTHSPLHF. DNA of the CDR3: TGTGCCAGCAGCCAAGAACCGGGACAGACTCATTCACCCCTCCACTTT.

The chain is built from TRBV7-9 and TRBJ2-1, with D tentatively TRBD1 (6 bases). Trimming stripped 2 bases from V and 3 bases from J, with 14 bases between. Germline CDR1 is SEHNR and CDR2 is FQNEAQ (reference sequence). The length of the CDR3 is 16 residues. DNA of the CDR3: TGTGCCAGCAGCTTATATTTAGGGGGTAACTACAATGAGCAGTTCTTC. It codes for CASSLYLGGNYNEQFF.

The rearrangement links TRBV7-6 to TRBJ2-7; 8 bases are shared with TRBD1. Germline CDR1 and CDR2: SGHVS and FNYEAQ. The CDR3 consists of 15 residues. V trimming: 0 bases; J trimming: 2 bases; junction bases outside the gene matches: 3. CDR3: CASSLARDRTYEQYF. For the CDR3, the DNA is TGTGCCAGCAGCTTAGCCCGGGACAGGACCTACGAGCAGTACTTC.

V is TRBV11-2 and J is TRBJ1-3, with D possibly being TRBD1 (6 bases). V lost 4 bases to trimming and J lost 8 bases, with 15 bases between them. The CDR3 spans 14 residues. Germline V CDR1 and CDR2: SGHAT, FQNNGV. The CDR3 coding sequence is TGTGCCAGCAGCTCTACAGGGTACCGGGACACCATATATTTT. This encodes CASSSTGYRDTIYF.

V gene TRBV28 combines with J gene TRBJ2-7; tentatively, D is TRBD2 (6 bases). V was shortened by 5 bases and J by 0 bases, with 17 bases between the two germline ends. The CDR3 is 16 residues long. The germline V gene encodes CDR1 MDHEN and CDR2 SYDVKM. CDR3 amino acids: CASSARYSGSSYEQYF. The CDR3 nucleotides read TGTGCCAGCAGTGCCAGATATAGCGGAAGCTCCTACGAGCAGTACTTC. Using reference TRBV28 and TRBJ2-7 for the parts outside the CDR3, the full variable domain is DVKVTQSSRYLVKRTGEKVFLECVQDMDHENMFWYRQDPGLGLRLIYFSYDVKMKEKGDIPEGYSVSREKKERFSLILESASTNQTSMYLCASSARYSGSSYEQYFGPGTRLTVT.

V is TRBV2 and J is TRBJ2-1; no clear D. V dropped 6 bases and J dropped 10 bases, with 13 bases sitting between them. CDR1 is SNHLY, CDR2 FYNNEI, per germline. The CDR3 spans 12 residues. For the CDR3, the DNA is TGTGCCAGCAGCCGACTGGCAATGGAGCAGTTCTTC. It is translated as CASSRLAMEQFF.

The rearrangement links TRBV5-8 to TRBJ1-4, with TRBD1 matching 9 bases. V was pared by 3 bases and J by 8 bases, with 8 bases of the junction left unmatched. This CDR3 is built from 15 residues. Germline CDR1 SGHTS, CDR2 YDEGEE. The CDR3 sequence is CASSSGTGIGEKLFF. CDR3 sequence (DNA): TGTGCCAGCAGCTCAGGGACAGGGATTGGCGAAAAACTGTTTTTT.

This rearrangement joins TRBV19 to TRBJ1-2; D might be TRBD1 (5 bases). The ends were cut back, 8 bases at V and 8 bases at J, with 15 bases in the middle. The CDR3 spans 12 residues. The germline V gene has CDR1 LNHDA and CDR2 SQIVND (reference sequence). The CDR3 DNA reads TGTGCCAGTCACCGTCAGGGCGGAGGCTACACCTTC. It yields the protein CASHRQGGGYTF.

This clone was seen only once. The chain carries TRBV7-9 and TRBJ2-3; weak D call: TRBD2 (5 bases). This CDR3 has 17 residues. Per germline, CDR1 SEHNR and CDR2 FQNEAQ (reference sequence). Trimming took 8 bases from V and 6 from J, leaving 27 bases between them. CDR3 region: CASPEVGRRPGYDTQYF. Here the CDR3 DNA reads TGTGCCAGCCCGGAGGTCGGGCGCCGGCCGGGGTACGATACGCAGTATTTT.

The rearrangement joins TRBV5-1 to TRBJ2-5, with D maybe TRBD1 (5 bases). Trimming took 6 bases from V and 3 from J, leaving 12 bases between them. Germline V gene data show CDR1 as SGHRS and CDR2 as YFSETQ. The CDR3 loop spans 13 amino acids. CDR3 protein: CASKVRAEETQYF. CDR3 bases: TGCGCCAGCAAGGTCAGGGCTGAAGAGACCCAGTACTTC.

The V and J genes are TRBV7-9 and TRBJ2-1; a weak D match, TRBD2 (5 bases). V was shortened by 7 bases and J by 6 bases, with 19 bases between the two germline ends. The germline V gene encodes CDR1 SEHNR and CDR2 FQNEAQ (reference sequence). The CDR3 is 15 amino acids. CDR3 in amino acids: CASTPYGITFNEQFF. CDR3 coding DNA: TGTGCCAGCACCCCCTACGGGATTACGTTCAATGAGCAGTTCTTC.